The TCR beta chain under discussion was sequenced for a study of control samples from healthy donors and cancer patients. Profiled with immunoSEQ multiplex PCR; TCRdb holds only in-frame clones, not every one. The sample shows about 120,000 clones, 91% of them seen only once. The sample consisted of blood. This clonotype was sampled from a woman aged 18-29 years in good health.

The CDR3 nucleotides are TGTGCCAGCAGCTTGGCCGGGGCAGGGGGGGTGGACACTGAAGCTTTCTTT. It yields the protein CASSLAGAGGVDTEAFF. The chain couples TRBV5-6 to TRBJ1-1; 7 positions agree with TRBD1. CDR3 length: 17 residues. V trimming: 0 bases; J trimming: 3 bases; junction bases outside the gene matches: 11. Germline V CDR1 and CDR2: SGHDT, YYEEEE.